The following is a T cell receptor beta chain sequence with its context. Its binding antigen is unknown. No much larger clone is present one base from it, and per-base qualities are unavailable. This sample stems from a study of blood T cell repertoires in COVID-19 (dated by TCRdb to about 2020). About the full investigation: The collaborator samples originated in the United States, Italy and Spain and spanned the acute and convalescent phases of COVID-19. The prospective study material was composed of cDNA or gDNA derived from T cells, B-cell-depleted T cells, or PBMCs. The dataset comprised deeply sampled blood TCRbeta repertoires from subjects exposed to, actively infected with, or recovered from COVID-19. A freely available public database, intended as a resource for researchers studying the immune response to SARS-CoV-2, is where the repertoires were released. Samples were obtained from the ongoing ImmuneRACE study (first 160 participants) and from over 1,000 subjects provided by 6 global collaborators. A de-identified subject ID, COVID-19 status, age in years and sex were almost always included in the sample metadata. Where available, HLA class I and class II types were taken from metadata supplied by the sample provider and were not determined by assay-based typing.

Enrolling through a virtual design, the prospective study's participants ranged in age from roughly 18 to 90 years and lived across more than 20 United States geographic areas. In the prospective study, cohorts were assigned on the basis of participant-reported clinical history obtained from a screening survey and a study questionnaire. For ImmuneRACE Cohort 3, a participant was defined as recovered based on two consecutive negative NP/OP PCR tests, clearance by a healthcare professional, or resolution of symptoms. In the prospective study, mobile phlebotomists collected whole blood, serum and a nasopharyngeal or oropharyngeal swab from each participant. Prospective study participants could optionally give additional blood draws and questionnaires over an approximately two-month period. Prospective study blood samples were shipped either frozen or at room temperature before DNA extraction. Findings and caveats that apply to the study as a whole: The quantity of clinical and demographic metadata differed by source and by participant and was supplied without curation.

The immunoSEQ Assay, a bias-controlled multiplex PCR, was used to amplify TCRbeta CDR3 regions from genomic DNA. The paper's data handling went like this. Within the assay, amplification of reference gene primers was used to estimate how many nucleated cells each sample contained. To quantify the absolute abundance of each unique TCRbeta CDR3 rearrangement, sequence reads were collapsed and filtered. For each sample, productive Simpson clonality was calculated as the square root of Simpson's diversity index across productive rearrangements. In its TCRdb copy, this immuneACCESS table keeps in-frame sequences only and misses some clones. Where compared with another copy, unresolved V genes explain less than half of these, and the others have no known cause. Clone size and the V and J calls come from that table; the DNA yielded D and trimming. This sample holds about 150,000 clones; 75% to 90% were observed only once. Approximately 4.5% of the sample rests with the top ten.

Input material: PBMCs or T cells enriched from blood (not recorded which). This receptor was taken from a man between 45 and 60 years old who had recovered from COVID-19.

In nucleotide form, the sequence is TGTGCCAGCAGCTTAAGGCGGGGAGGCGGGGAGCTGTTTTTT. It translates to CASSLRRGGGELFF. The sequence links TRBV7-3 to TRBJ2-2; the D gene is perhaps TRBD2, from 6 matching bases. The cysteine opens and the phenylalanine closes a CDR3 of 14 amino acids. Only the CDR3 portion is preserved as DNA: 42 bases, with reading frame beginning at the first base. The V end loses 1 base and the J end loses 7 bases, and a stretch of 10 bases separates them. CDR1 SGHTA and CDR2 FQGTGA are derived from the germline V gene.